The 25 T cell receptor beta chains below come from one sample, sequenced in a study of blood T cell repertoires in COVID-19. This table comes from immunoSEQ multiplex PCR, and its TCRdb copy is limited to in-frame clones, with some not included. The data show 300,000 or so clones, 65% to 90% seen once. The sequenced sample consisted of PBMCs or T cells enriched from blood (not recorded which). The origin of the receptors is a woman under 30 who had recovered from COVID-19.

The chain links TRBV2 to TRBJ2-2; D may be TRBD2 (6 bases). Germline V gene lookup returns CDR1 SNHLY and CDR2 FYNNEI. This CDR3 spans 16 amino acids. V was trimmed by 2 bases and J by 2 bases, leaving 12 bases between them. CDR3: CASSEQPSANTGELFF. The CDR3 DNA is TGTGCCAGCAGTGAACAGCCTAGCGCAAACACCGGGGAGCTGTTTTTT.

CDR3 coding DNA: TGTGCCAGCAGTTACGGGACAGGGATCTCTGGAAACACCATATATTTT. Its translation is CASSYGTGISGNTIYF. This chain uses TRBV6-5 with TRBJ1-3; the match to TRBD1 covers 9 bases. This CDR3 has 16 residues. The germline CDR1 and CDR2 sequences are MNHEY and SVGAGI. V trimming: 2 bases; J trimming: 0 bases; junction bases outside the gene matches: 2.

The J gene is TRBJ2-3, the V gene TRBV5-1; possibly TRBD2 for D (6 bases). CDR1 is SGHRS and CDR2 is YFSETQ in the germline V gene. Trimming took off 0 bases at V and 7 bases at J, with 9 bases between the two ends. The CDR3 loop spans 13 amino acids. The DNA for the CDR3 is TGCGCCAGCAGCTTGGGACTAGACCATACGCAGTATTTT. Its translation: CASSLGLDHTQYF. The whole variable domain, filled in from reference TRBV5-1 and TRBJ2-3, reads KAGVTQTPRYLIKTRGQQVTLSCSPISGHRSVSWYQQTPGQGLQFLFEYFSETQRNKGNFPGRFSGRQFSNSRSEMNVSTLELGDSALYLCASSLGLDHTQYFGPGTRLTVL.

This chain links TRBV3-1 (or the pseudogene TRBV3-2) with TRBJ1-1, with 7 bases fitting TRBD1. Germline lookup yields CDR1 LGHDT and CDR2 YNNKEL (reference sequence). Trimming removed 1 base from V and 8 bases from J; junction bases left unmatched: 7. The CDR3 extends over 14 amino acids. CDR3 in DNA: TGTGCCAGCAGCCAAGTAGGTTTAGGGGGCGAAGCTTTCTTT. It is translated as CASSQVGLGGEAFF.

The rearrangement links TRBV9 to TRBJ2-7; TRBD2 matches at 10 bases. This CDR3 is built from 14 residues. V was pared by 4 bases and J by 3 bases, with 4 bases of the junction left unmatched. Looked up from germline, CDR1 is SGDLS and CDR2 is YYNGEE. The CDR3 reads CASSSRTSGYEQYF. DNA for the CDR3: TGTGCCAGCAGCTCGAGGACTAGCGGCTACGAGCAGTACTTC.

This rearrangement joins TRBV3-1 (or the pseudogene TRBV3-2) to TRBJ2-1; D unclear. The CDR3 loop spans 14 amino acids. From germline, CDR1 is LGHDT and CDR2 YNNKEL (reference sequence). Trimming pared 1 base from V and 11 bases from J, leaving 15 bases between. CDR3 amino acids: CASSQAYTGRKQFF. The CDR3 DNA reads as TGTGCCAGCAGCCAAGCATATACGGGTCGGAAGCAGTTCTTC.

The gene calls are TRBV4-2 and TRBJ2-7; 7 bases map to TRBD2. This CDR3 has 15 residues. After removal of 0 bases from V and 3 bases from J, the junction contained 5 bases not matched to a gene. Germline V gives CDR1 LGHNA, CDR2 YNFKEQ. For the CDR3, the DNA is TGTGCCAGCAGCCAAGACCTGGGACTAAGCTACGAGCAGTACTTC. Translated: CASSQDLGLSYEQYF.

The chain links TRBV25-1 to TRBJ2-7; TRBD1 matches at 7 bases. This CDR3 is 14 amino acids long. V dropped 3 bases and J dropped 6; count of bases not matched to a gene: 8. Germline V gene sequence: CDR1 MGHDK, CDR2 SYGVNS. CDR3 DNA sequence: TGTGCCAGCAGTGATGGTAGACAGGGACCCGAGCAGTACTTC. It encodes CASSDGRQGPEQYF.

This clone has a single count. The V gene is TRBV6-5, the J gene TRBJ2-1; 7 nucleotides line up with TRBD1. Unmatched junction bases numbered 4, after V lost 4 bases and J lost 4 bases. Germline-derived CDR1 and CDR2 are MNHEY and SVGAGI. The CDR3 length is 14 residues. The chain's CDR3 is CASSSRTGYNEQFF. The DNA of the CDR3 is TGTGCCAGCAGTTCAAGGACAGGATACAATGAGCAGTTCTTC.

This sequence joins TRBV27 and TRBJ1-4; the D is unclear. The germline V gene has CDR1 MNHEY and CDR2 SMNVEV (reference sequence). The CDR3 is 12 amino acids. V was pared by 4 bases and J by 8 bases, with 8 bases between. This CDR3 is CASSSPGEKLFF. The DNA for the CDR3 is TGTGCCAGCAGTTCCCCGGGGGAAAAACTGTTTTTT.

This chain uses TRBV27 with TRBJ2-1; tentatively, D is TRBD2 (7 bases). There are 12 residues in the CDR3. The germline CDR1 and CDR2 sequences are MNHEY and SMNVEV (reference sequence). Trimming removed 3 bases at V and 10 bases at J, with 10 bases between. The CDR3 is CASSLGGREQFF. The CDR3 nucleotides read TGTGCCAGCAGTTTGGGGGGGCGCGAGCAGTTCTTC.

The chain links TRBV4-2 to TRBJ2-5; 7 bases are shared with TRBD2. J was trimmed by 2 bases and V by 2 bases; bases with no gene match: 11. Germline lookup yields CDR1 LGHNA and CDR2 YNFKEQ. CDR3 size: 17 residues. The CDR3 loop reads CASSQPGGLAVQETQYF. The CDR3 DNA reads as TGTGCCAGCAGCCAACCGGGCGGCCTAGCGGTTCAAGAGACCCAGTACTTC.

This chain joins TRBV3-1 (or the pseudogene TRBV3-2) and TRBJ1-6; maybe TRBD1 (6 bases). This CDR3 is built from 16 residues. Trimming removed 3 bases at V and 7 bases at J, with 16 bases between. Per the germline V gene, CDR1 is LGHDT and CDR2 is YNNKEL (reference sequence). The CDR3 coding sequence is TGTGCCAGCAGCCAGTGGGGGGGGCGGACGAATTCACCCCTCCACTTT. This sequence encodes CASSQWGGRTNSPLHF.

The gene calls are TRBV6-6 and TRBJ1-4; weak D call: TRBD1 (5 bases). V was clipped by 5 bases and J by 2 bases, with 15 bases between them. Germline CDR1 reads MNHNY; CDR2 reads SVGAGI (reference sequence). CDR3 length: 16 amino acids. CDR3 sequence (DNA): TGTGCCAGCAGTCTCCTCCCCAGGGCGACTAATGAAAAACTGTTTTTT. It yields the protein CASSLLPRATNEKLFF.

In DNA form, the CDR3 reads TGTGCCACCAGCAGGGGACAGGGGGCAGAAGGCTACACCTTC. It codes for CATSRGQGAEGYTF. The V gene is TRBV15, the J gene TRBJ1-2; 12 bases line up with TRBD1. The CDR3 has 14 amino acids. From germline, CDR1 is LNHNV and CDR2 YYDKDF (reference sequence). Trimming removed 3 bases from V and 8 bases from J; junction bases left unmatched: 4.

The chain links TRBV7-6 to TRBJ1-1; a weak D match, TRBD1 (5 bases). The germline V gene encodes CDR1 SGHVS and CDR2 FNYEAQ. The CDR3 contains 17 residues. Trimming removed 4 bases at V and 0 bases at J, with 18 bases between. CDR3 in DNA: TGTGCCAGCAGCTCGTGGGGGGTAAAAGGGATGAACACTGAAGCTTTCTTT. It yields the protein CASSSWGVKGMNTEAFF.

This clone was observed a single time. The gene calls are TRBV19 and TRBJ1-5; no clear D. This CDR3 comprises 13 residues. Germline values: CDR1 LNHDA, CDR2 SQIVND (reference sequence). V was shortened by 5 bases and J by 7 bases, with 12 bases between the two germline ends. Here the CDR3 reads CASSLLSQQPQHF. CDR3 DNA: TGTGCCAGTAGTCTTCTCTCGCAGCAGCCCCAGCATTTT.

The rearrangement links TRBV12-3 or TRBV12-4 to TRBJ1-2; weak D call: TRBD1 (5 bases). This CDR3 is 13 amino acids long. V was trimmed by 8 bases and J by 4 bases, leaving 14 bases between them. DNA for the CDR3: TGTGCCAGCGGGGCAGGGCCGGTCTATGGCTACACCTTC. Its protein is CASGAGPVYGYTF.

The V gene is TRBV6-5, the J gene TRBJ2-3, with D maybe TRBD2 (5 bases). CDR1 and CDR2 from the germline V gene are MNHEY and SVGAGI. V was pared by 0 bases and J by 6 bases, with 16 bases between. The CDR3 is 16 residues long. The CDR3 is CASSYSARGFRDTQYF. The CDR3 nucleotides read TGTGCCAGCAGTTACTCGGCCCGGGGATTTAGGGATACGCAGTATTTT.

The rearrangement uses TRBV2 and TRBJ1-1, with D unresolved. The length of the CDR3 is 13 residues. Per germline, CDR1 SNHLY and CDR2 FYNNEI. V lost 6 bases and J lost 0, with 8 bases in between. The CDR3 reads CASSSGVNTEAFF. The CDR3 nucleotides are TGTGCCAGCAGCTCCGGGGTGAACACTGAAGCTTTCTTT.

This sequence joins TRBV6-5 and TRBJ1-4, with 7 bases aligning to TRBD1. Germline CDR1 MNHEY, CDR2 SVGAGI. This CDR3 region has 13 residues. After removal of 4 bases from V and 13 bases from J, the junction contained 9 bases not matched to a gene. CDR3 DNA: TGTGCCAGCAGTTCCGTACCTACAGGGGCACTGTTTTTT. Its translation is CASSSVPTGALFF.

The J gene is TRBJ2-2, the V gene TRBV28; tentative D call: TRBD1 (6 bases). Germline loops: CDR1 MDHEN, CDR2 SYDVKM. Deletions cut 1 base from V and 4 bases from J, with 10 bases between. The CDR3 covers 15 residues. The chain's CDR3 is CASSLYRAVTGELFF. The CDR3 DNA is TGTGCCAGCAGTTTATACAGGGCGGTCACCGGGGAGCTGTTTTTT. Using reference TRBV28 and TRBJ2-2 for the parts outside the CDR3, the full variable domain is DVKVTQSSRYLVKRTGEKVFLECVQDMDHENMFWYRQDPGLGLRLIYFSYDVKMKEKGDIPEGYSVSREKKERFSLILESASTNQTSMYLCASSLYRAVTGELFFGEGSRLTVL.

CDR3 region: CASSFSPGYSPLHF. As DNA, the CDR3 is TGTGCCAGCAGCTTCTCCCCGGGATATTCACCCCTCCACTTT. V and J are TRBV7-9 and TRBJ1-6; no definite D call. CDR1 SEHNR and CDR2 FQNEAQ come from the germline V gene (reference sequence). The CDR3 is 14 residues long. Trimming shortened V by 3 bases and J by 8 bases, and 11 bases separated the two germline ends. Drawing the rest from reference TRBV7-9 and TRBJ1-6, the complete variable domain is DTGVSQNPRHKITKRGQNVTFRCDPISEHNRLYWYRQTLGQGPEFLTYFQNEAQLEKSRLLSDRFSAERPKGSFSTLEIQRTEQGDSAMYLCASSFSPGYSPLHFGNGTRLTVT.

The chain combines TRBV6-4 with TRBJ2-1; maybe TRBD2 (5 bases). The germline V gene encodes CDR1 MRHNA and CDR2 SNTAGT. The CDR3 runs to 16 residues. Trimming cost V 4 bases and J 0 bases, with 13 bases left between them. In DNA form, the CDR3 reads TGTGCCAGCAGTGCGGAGGCCTCGAGCTCCTACAATGAGCAGTTCTTC. Protein product: CASSAEASSSYNEQFF.

This rearrangement joins TRBV29-1 to TRBJ2-1; 15 positions agree with TRBD2. The CDR3 has 16 amino acids. CDR1 SQVTM and CDR2 ANQGSEA come from the germline V gene. Trimming cost V 6 bases and J 2 bases; bases outside gene matches: 5. This CDR3 reads CSVGRTSGGAYNEQFF. CDR3 coding DNA: TGCAGCGTGGGCCGGACTAGCGGGGGGGCCTACAATGAGCAGTTCTTC.